The source of this T cell receptor (beta chain) is a study of shared clonotypes between healthy human individuals. Whole-study results and caveats: Clonotype sharing among donors, it was expected, would be affected by sequencing depth.

With 5 bases clipped from V and 3 bases from J, the junction kept 7 bases outside the gene matches. This CDR3 contains 14 residues. CDR1 is SEHNR, CDR2 FQNEAQ, per germline (reference sequence). A note on this clone: Its antigen is as yet unknown.

Here immunoSEQ multiplex PCR was the method, and the copy in TCRdb shows in-frame clones only, minus some. The sample carries 450,000 to 500,000 clones, around 73% recorded once. Material for sequencing was PBMCs. This rearrangement joins TRBV7-9 to TRBJ2-7; TRBD1 agrees at 7 bases. The clonotype comes from a woman aged 40 to 50 in good health. Some clones in this sample may be carry-over from other donors' samples. This chain's CDR3 is CASSRQGVGYEQYF. In nucleotides, the CDR3 is TGTGCCAGCAGCCGACAGGGAGTGGGCTACGAGCAGTACTTC.